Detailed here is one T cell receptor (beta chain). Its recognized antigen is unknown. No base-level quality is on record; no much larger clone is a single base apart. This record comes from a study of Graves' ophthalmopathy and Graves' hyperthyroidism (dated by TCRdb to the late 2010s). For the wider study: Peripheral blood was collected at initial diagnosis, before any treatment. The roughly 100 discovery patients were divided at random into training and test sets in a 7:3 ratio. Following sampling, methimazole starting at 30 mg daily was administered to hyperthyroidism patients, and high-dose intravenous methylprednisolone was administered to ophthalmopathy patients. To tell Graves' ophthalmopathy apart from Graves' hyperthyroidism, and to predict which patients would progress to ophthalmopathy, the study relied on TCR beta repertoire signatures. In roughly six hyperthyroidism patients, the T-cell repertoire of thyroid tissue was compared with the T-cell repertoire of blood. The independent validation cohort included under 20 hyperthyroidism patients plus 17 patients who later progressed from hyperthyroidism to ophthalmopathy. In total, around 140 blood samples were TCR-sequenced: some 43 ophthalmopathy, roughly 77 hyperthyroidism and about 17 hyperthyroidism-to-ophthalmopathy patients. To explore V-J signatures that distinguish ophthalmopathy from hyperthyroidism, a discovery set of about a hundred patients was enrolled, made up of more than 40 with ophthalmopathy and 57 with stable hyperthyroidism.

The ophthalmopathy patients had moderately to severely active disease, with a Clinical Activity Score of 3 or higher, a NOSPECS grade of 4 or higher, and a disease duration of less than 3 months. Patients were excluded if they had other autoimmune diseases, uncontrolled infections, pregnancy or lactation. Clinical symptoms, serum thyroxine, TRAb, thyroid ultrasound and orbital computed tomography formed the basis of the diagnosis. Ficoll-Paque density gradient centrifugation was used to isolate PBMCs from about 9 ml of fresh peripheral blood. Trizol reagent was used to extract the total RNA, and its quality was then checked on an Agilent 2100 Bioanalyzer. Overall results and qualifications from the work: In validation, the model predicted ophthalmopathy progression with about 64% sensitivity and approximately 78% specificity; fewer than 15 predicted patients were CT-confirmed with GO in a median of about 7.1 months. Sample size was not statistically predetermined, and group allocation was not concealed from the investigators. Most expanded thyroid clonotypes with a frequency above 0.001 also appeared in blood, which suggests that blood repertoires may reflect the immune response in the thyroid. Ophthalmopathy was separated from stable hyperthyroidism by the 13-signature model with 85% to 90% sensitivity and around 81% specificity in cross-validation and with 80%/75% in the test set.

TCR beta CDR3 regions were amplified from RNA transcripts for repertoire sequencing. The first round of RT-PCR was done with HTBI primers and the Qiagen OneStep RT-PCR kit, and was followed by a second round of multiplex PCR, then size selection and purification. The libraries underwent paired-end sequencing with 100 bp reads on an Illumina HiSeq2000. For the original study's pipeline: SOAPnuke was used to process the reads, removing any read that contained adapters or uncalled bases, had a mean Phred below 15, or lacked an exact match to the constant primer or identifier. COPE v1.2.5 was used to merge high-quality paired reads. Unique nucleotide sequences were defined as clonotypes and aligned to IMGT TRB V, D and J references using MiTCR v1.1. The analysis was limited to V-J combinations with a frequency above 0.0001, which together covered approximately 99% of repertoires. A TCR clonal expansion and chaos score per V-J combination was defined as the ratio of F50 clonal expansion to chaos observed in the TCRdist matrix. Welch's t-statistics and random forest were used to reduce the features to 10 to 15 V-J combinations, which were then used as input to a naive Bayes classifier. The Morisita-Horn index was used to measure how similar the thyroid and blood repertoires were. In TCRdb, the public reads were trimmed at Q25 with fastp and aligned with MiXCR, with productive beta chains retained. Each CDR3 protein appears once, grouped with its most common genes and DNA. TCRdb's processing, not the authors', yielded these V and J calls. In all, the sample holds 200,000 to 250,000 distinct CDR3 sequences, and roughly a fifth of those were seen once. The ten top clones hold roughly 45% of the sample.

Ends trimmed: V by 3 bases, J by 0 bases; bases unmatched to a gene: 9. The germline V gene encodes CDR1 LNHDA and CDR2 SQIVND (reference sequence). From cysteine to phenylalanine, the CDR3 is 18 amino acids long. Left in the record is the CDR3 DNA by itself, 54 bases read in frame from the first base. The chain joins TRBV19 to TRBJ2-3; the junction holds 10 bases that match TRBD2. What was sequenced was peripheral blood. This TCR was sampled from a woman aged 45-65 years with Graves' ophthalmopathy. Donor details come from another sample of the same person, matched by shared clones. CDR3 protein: CASSIGTSATPSTDTQYF. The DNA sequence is TGTGCCAGTAGTATCGGGACTAGCGCGACGCCTAGCACAGATACGCAGTATTTT.